What follows is one T cell receptor (beta chain) and its context. Its antigen is currently unknown. This entry comes from a study of T cell responses to AZD1222 COVID-19 vaccine. This CDR3 has 17 residues. Germline V gene sequence: CDR1 SGHVS, CDR2 FQNEAQ. V trimming: 8 bases; J trimming: 0 bases; junction bases outside the gene matches: 15. Study-wide points: It should be noted that donors were predominantly white British and more often female, and clonal diversity was possibly underestimated. A reported finding is that nearly half of spike-specific TCRs target unmutated variant regions.

Sequencing used immunoSEQ multiplex PCR; TCRdb keeps in-frame clones, though not all of them. The sample includes 70,000 or so clones, 79% seen only once; the top ten take 23%. This sequence originates from an adult in good health. The sample here was peripheral blood, taken on day 0 of MenACWY control vaccination. The V call is TRBV7-8, the J call TRBJ1-1, with 7 bases lining up with TRBD1. The CDR3 is CASRLGGQTSMNTEAFF. The CDR3 DNA sequence: TGTGCCAGCCGACTCGGGGGACAGACCTCCATGAACACTGAAGCTTTCTTT. The full variable domain, in which reference TRBV7-8 and TRBJ1-1 provide the parts outside the CDR3, is GAGVSQSPRYKVAKRGQDVALRCDPISGHVSLFWYQQALGQGPEFLTYFQNEAQLDKSGLPSDRFFAERPEGSVSTLKIQRTQQEDSAVYLCASRLGGQTSMNTEAFFGQGTRLTVV.